The 18 T cell receptor beta chains in this list originate from one sample, sequenced in a study of blood T cell repertoires in COVID-19. Produced via immunoSEQ multiplex PCR; TCRdb's table is partial and in-frame only. Among 200,000 to 250,000 clones listed, around 90% were seen once. The specimen sequenced was peripheral blood. The receptors derive from a man under 40 with acute or convalescent COVID-19.

V and J are TRBV11-2 and TRBJ2-7; D is possibly TRBD1 (5 bases). Germline V gene data show CDR1 as SGHAT and CDR2 as FQNNGV. The CDR3 has 15 amino acids. The V end was cut by 4 bases, the J end by 1 base, with 14 bases between. CDR3 sequence reads: CASSSRQNLSYEQYF. The CDR3 region has the DNA TGTGCCAGCAGCTCACGACAGAACCTTTCCTACGAGCAGTACTTC. The full variable domain, rest sourced from reference TRBV11-2 and TRBJ2-7, is EAGVAQSPRYKIIEKRQSVAFWCNPISGHATLYWYQQILGQGPKLLIQFQNNGVVDDSQLPKDRFSAERLKGVDSTLKIQPAKLEDSAVYLCASSSRQNLSYEQYFGPGTRLTVT.

V and J are TRBV9 and TRBJ1-5; D call uncertain. This CDR3 is 16 amino acids long. V was pared by 3 bases and J by 0 bases, with 13 bases between. From germline, CDR1 is SGDLS and CDR2 YYNGEE. The CDR3 nucleotides read TGTGCCAGCAGCGCTGGAGGACGAAATAGCAATCAGCCCCAGCATTTT. Its translation: CASSAGGRNSNQPQHF.

The chain combines TRBV5-1 with TRBJ1-2; 9 bases align to TRBD1. Germline trimming cut 4 bases from V and 5 bases from J; bases unmatched to any gene: 9. Germline lookup yields CDR1 SGHRS and CDR2 YFSETQ. CDR3 length equals 15 residues. The DNA for the CDR3 is TGCGCCAGCAGCATAGGACAGGGGCTTGGGTATGGCTACACCTTC. Residues: CASSIGQGLGYGYTF.

A single count supports this clone. This chain joins TRBV19 and TRBJ1-4; 7 nucleotides match TRBD1. This CDR3 contains 13 residues. Trimming took 9 bases from V and 4 from J; bases not matched to a gene: 5. From germline, CDR1 is LNHDA and CDR2 SQIVND (reference sequence). This CDR3 reads CASRGQYNEKLFF. CDR3 in DNA: TGTGCCAGCCGGGGACAGTATAATGAAAAACTGTTTTTT.

This rearrangement joins TRBV27 to TRBJ2-7; 7 bases match TRBD2. CDR3 length equals 14 residues. V was clipped by 6 bases and J by 3 bases; unmatched bases: 8. Germline assignment: CDR1 MNHEY and CDR2 SMNVEV (reference sequence). Here the CDR3 reads CASRPAGNHYEQYF. In DNA form, the CDR3 reads TGTGCCAGCAGACCAGCGGGGAACCACTACGAGCAGTACTTC.

This chain connects TRBV18 to TRBJ2-7; D possibly corresponds to TRBD1 (5 bases). This CDR3 has 12 amino acids. The V gene lost 4 bases and the J gene lost 5 bases, with 9 bases spanning the gap. Per the germline V gene, CDR1 is KGHSH and CDR2 is LQKENI. The CDR3 nucleotides are TGTGCCAGCTCACGACAGTTGGACGAGCAGTACTTC. Residues: CASSRQLDEQYF.

The chain is built from TRBV18 and TRBJ1-2, with D maybe TRBD1 (6 bases). Germline CDR1 and CDR2: KGHSH and LQKENI. V lost 5 bases, J lost 1 base, and 17 bases lay in between. There are 16 residues in the CDR3. The CDR3 reads CASSSGAGAVNYGYTF. The DNA of the CDR3 is TGTGCCAGCTCAAGTGGAGCAGGGGCGGTTAACTATGGCTACACCTTC.

V is TRBV5-4 and J is TRBJ1-1, with 8 nucleotides matching TRBD1. Germline V CDR1 and CDR2: SGHNT, YYREEE (reference sequence). This CDR3 comprises 12 residues. V lost 4 bases, J lost 11 bases, and 7 bases stayed unmatched. CDR3 nucleotide sequence: TGTGCCAGCAGCGCGGACAGGGTAAGCGCTTTCTTT. It specifies CASSADRVSAFF.

In DNA, the CDR3 is TGTGCCAGCAGCCACCTACAGGGACAGGGGAAGGTAGGCGCTGAAGCTTTCTTT. This gives the protein CASSHLQGQGKVGAEAFF. V gene TRBV14 combines with J gene TRBJ1-1; 10 positions agree with TRBD1. The germline V gene has CDR1 SGHDN and CDR2 FVKESK. V shed 3 bases and J 6 bases; nucleotides not matched to a gene: 16. The CDR3 is 18 amino acids.

The gene calls are TRBV14 and TRBJ2-7; D ambiguous. The germline V gene has CDR1 SGHDN and CDR2 FVKESK. The CDR3 spans 12 residues. Trimming took off 0 bases at V and 3 bases at J, with 3 bases between the two ends. The CDR3 protein is CASSQEHYEQYF. CDR3 in DNA: TGTGCCAGCAGCCAAGAACACTACGAGCAGTACTTC.

The V call is TRBV7-9, the J call TRBJ1-1, with a possible D match to TRBD1 (6 bases). The germline CDR1 and CDR2 sequences are SEHNR and FQNEAQ (reference sequence). The CDR3 has 11 residues. Trimming took 5 bases from V and 7 from J, leaving 8 bases between them. As DNA, the CDR3 is TGTGCCAGCAGCCCGGACAGTGAAGCTTTCTTT. This codes for CASSPDSEAFF.

The gene calls are TRBV5-4 and TRBJ1-1; 8 bases align to TRBD1. The germline V gene encodes CDR1 SGHNT and CDR2 YYREEE (reference sequence). With 3 bases clipped from V and 4 bases from J, the junction kept 11 bases outside the gene matches. The CDR3 is 16 amino acids. For the CDR3, the DNA is TGTGCCAGCAGCTCGGGACAGGTCCGAGCTGGCACTGAAGCTTTCTTT. Its protein is CASSSGQVRAGTEAFF.

CDR3 sequence reads: CASSALGTTYEQYF. The CDR3, as DNA: TGTGCCAGCAGCGCCCTCGGGACAACCTACGAGCAGTACTTC. This chain links TRBV9 with TRBJ2-7, with a possible D match to TRBD1 (6 bases). CDR3 size: 14 residues. V was cut by 3 bases and J by 2 bases, with 12 bases left in between. Germline V gene lookup returns CDR1 SGDLS and CDR2 YYNGEE.

This clone is a singleton in its sample. V is TRBV7-2 and J is TRBJ2-1; TRBD1 matches at 8 bases. Trimming took 3 bases from V and 0 from J; bases not matched to a gene: 1. The CDR3 contains 15 residues. Germline V gene sequence: CDR1 SGHTA, CDR2 FQGNSA. CDR3 amino acids: CASSFDRGSYNEQFF. The CDR3 DNA reads TGTGCCAGCAGCTTTGACAGGGGCTCCTACAATGAGCAGTTCTTC.

The chain couples TRBV15 to TRBJ2-7, with TRBD2 as a possible D gene (5 bases). This CDR3 is built from 13 residues. The germline V gene has CDR1 LNHNV and CDR2 YYDKDF (reference sequence). V shed 0 bases and J shed 11 bases, with 14 bases lying between them. CDR3 in DNA: TGTGCCACCAGCAGAGAAGAGGAGGCAGAGAAGTACTTC. As protein: CATSREEEAEKYF.

The chain carries TRBV30 and TRBJ2-1; maybe TRBD2 (6 bases). The CDR3 is 15 residues long. Germline V gene sequence: CDR1 GTSNPN, CDR2 SVGIG (reference sequence). Trimming stripped 0 bases from V and 9 bases from J, with 18 bases between. CDR3 in DNA: TGTGCCTGGAGTGTACGGGCCCCATTGGGGGGTGAGCAGTTCTTC. This translates into CAWSVRAPLGGEQFF.

This clone was recorded at least ten times. The CDR3 bases are TGTGCCTGGAAGGCAGGCGGGACGGCAAGCTCTGGAAACACCATATATTTT. The encoded protein is CAWKAGGTASSGNTIYF. This sequence joins TRBV30 and TRBJ1-3, with a possible D match to TRBD1 (5 bases). V was shortened by 4 bases and J by 0 bases, with 19 bases between the two germline ends. CDR3 size: 17 residues. The germline CDR1 and CDR2 sequences are GTSNPN and SVGIG (reference sequence). The full variable domain, its missing parts supplied by reference TRBV30 and TRBJ1-3, is SQTIHQWPATLVQPVGSPLSLECTVEGTSNPNLYWYRQAAGRGLQLLFYSVGIGQISSEVPQNLSASRPQDRQFILSSKKLLLSDSGFYLCAWKAGGTASSGNTIYFGEGSWLTVV.

The rearrangement joins TRBV5-8 to TRBJ2-1, with D perhaps TRBD1 (5 bases). This CDR3 comprises 13 residues. Trimming took off 1 base at V and 12 bases at J, with 14 bases between the two ends. CDR1 and CDR2 from the germline V gene are SGHTS and YDEGEE. The chain's CDR3 is CASSLSRQSRQFF. CDR3 nucleotides: TGTGCCAGCAGCTTGTCGCGACAGAGCCGGCAGTTCTTC.